This T cell receptor beta chain was sequenced in a study of OX40 agonist ivuxolimab in advanced cancers. The CDR3 spans 14 residues. V shed 7 bases, J shed 4 bases, and the junction held 8 bases outside the gene matches. CDR1 is WSHSY, CDR2 SAAADI, per germline. Some clones are missing from TCRdb's copy, which holds only in-frame ones; the method was immunoSEQ multiplex PCR. Of 34,000 or so clones listed, around 81% are singletons. Sequencing used CD4+ or CD8+ T cells sorted from blood, obtained in a trial of the OX40 agonist ivuxolimab. The sequence came from an adult with an advanced solid tumor such as melanoma, head and neck, liver or kidney cancer. The chain has TRBV10-2 and TRBJ2-7, with 9 bases aligning to TRBD2. CDR3 protein: CASKSLTSGYEQYF. For the CDR3, the DNA is TGCGCCAGCAAAAGTCTGACTAGCGGTTACGAGCAGTACTTC.